This T cell receptor beta chain was identified in a study of T-cell reconstitution after alpha-beta-depleted transplantation in children. A TCRbeta library incorporating unique molecular identifiers was prepared. Using its own MiXCR run on the PCR reads, TCRdb lists one record per CDR3 protein. The table includes about 870,000 distinct CDR3 sequences, roughly 16% detected once. This clonotype was counted only a few times. The CDR3 runs 15 residues. V shed 3 bases, J shed 6 bases, and the junction held 4 bases outside the gene matches. The sequence came from a male patient between 10 and 17 years old who had a stem cell transplant for acute lymphoblastic leukemia, so the T cells may come from the graft donor. The chain uses TRBV12-3 or TRBV12-4 and TRBJ1-4, with 10 positions matching TRBD1. Sequences were derived from PBMCs, mostly from graft donor cells, sampled 360 days after TCRalphabeta/CD19-depleted stem cell transplant. This chain's CDR3 is CASSFGGTGDEKLFF. The DNA for the CDR3 is TGTGCCAGCAGTTTCGGTGGGACAGGGGATGAAAAACTGTTTTTT.